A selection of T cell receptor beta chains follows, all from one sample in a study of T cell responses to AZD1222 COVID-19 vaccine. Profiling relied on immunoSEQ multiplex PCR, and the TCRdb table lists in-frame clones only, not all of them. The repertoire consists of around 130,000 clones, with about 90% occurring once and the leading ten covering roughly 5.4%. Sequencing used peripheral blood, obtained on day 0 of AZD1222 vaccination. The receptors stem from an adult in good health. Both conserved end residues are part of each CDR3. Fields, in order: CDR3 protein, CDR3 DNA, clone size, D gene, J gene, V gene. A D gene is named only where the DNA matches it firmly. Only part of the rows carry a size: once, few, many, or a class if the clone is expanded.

CASSYFDNRNTEAFF,TGTGCCAGCAGTTATTTCGACAATAGGAACACTGAAGCTTTCTTT,NA,NA,TRBJ1-1,TRBV28
CASSPGQANYGYTF,TGCGCCAGCAGCCCGGGACAAGCTAACTATGGCTACACCTTC,few,NA,TRBJ1-2,TRBV5-1
CASSGTGTDEKLFF,TGCGCCAGCAGCGGGACAGGGACGGATGAAAAACTGTTTTTT,NA,TRBD1,TRBJ1-4,TRBV5-1
CASSEARTVGEQYF,TGTGCCAGCAGTGAAGCCCGGACGGTCGGGGAGCAGTACTTC,NA,NA,TRBJ2-7,TRBV2
CASSPQATNEKLFF,TGTGCCAGCAGCCCCCAGGCCACTAATGAAAAACTGTTTTTT,NA,NA,TRBJ1-4,TRBV7-9
CASNVAGSTEAFF,TGTGCCAGCAACGTCGCCGGGAGCACTGAAGCTTTCTTT,few,NA,TRBJ1-1,TRBV28
CASSQVWQTYEQYF,TGTGCCAGCAGCCAAGTCTGGCAGACTTACGAGCAGTACTTC,NA,NA,TRBJ2-7,TRBV14
CASSLDPDRNYGYTF,TGTGCCAGCAGCTTGGACCCGGACAGAAACTATGGCTACACCTTC,once,NA,TRBJ1-2,TRBV5-4
CASSTYNSPLHF,TGTGCCAGCTCGACCTATAATTCACCCCTCCACTTT,NA,NA,TRBJ1-6,TRBV12-3/TRBV12-4
CASALPLVRGSMNTEAFF,TGTGCTAGTGCCCTCCCCCTTGTCCGGGGATCGATGAACACTGAAGCTTTCTTT,NA,NA,TRBJ1-1,TRBV12-5
CSASWRGYEQYF,TGCAGTGCTAGTTGGAGGGGATACGAGCAGTACTTC,NA,NA,TRBJ2-7,TRBV20-1
CATYRGGDGYTF,TGTGCCACCTACCGAGGGGGAGATGGCTACACCTTC,NA,NA,TRBJ1-2,TRBV27
CASRGRGLGETQYF,TGTGCCAGCAGGGGCAGGGGGCTTGGGGAGACCCAGTACTTC,NA,TRBD1,TRBJ2-5,TRBV11-2
CASSYSGWAFF,TGTGCCAGCAGTTACTCGGGGTGGGCTTTCTTT,NA,NA,TRBJ1-1,TRBV6-6
CASSYPTGGATLLYEQYF,TGTGCCAGCAGTTACCCGACAGGAGGAGCCACCCTCTTGTACGAGCAGTACTTC,NA,NA,TRBJ2-7,TRBV28
CASSLQGIGELFF,TGCGCCAGCAGCTTGCAAGGAATCGGGGAGCTGTTTTTT,NA,NA,TRBJ2-2,TRBV5-1
CASTDVNTGELFF,TGTGCCAGCACCGACGTGAACACCGGGGAGCTGTTTTTT,NA,NA,TRBJ2-2,TRBV27
CASRFDMTNTGELFF,TGTGCCAGTAGGTTCGACATGACGAACACCGGGGAGCTGTTTTTT,NA,NA,TRBJ2-2,TRBV19
CASSPLRTGDTTNEKLFF,TGTGCCAGCTCACCCTTAAGGACAGGAGATACAACTAATGAAAAACTGTTTTTT,NA,TRBD1,TRBJ1-4,TRBV18
CAGVGTANYGYTF,TGTGCTGGAGTGGGGACTGCGAACTATGGCTACACCTTC,NA,NA,TRBJ1-2,TRBV30
CAWSAWTVTGELFF,TGTGCCTGGAGTGCCTGGACAGTCACCGGGGAGCTGTTTTTT,NA,NA,TRBJ2-2,TRBV30
CAITGTGKAGELFF,TGTGCCATCACCGGGACAGGGAAGGCCGGGGAGCTGTTTTTT,NA,TRBD1,TRBJ2-2,TRBV10-3
CSVQGGMWEQYF,TGCAGCGTTCAGGGGGGTATGTGGGAGCAGTACTTC,NA,NA,TRBJ2-7,TRBV29-1
CATSRDYTGTVNSPLHF,TGTGCCACCAGCAGAGACTATACCGGGACGGTAAATTCACCCCTCCACTTT,NA,NA,TRBJ1-6,TRBV15
CASSPRGRIAFF,TGTGCCAGCAGTCCCAGGGGGCGTATTGCTTTCTTT,NA,TRBD1,TRBJ1-1,TRBV6-6
CASSSTEGFNEKLFF,TGTGCCAGCAGCTCCACGGAGGGTTTTAATGAAAAACTGTTTTTT,NA,NA,TRBJ1-4,TRBV5-4
CASSPTSTGLVEKLFF,TGTGCCAGCAGCCCCACCTCCACAGGGTTAGTTGAAAAACTGTTTTTT,NA,NA,TRBJ1-4,TRBV3-1/TRBV3-2
CASRHRVNQPQHF,TGTGCCAGCCGTCACAGAGTCAATCAGCCCCAGCATTTT,NA,NA,TRBJ1-5,TRBV6-5
CASSPTGFDTEAFF,TGTGCCAGCAGCCCAACAGGGTTTGACACTGAAGCTTTCTTT,NA,NA,TRBJ1-1,TRBV28
CASSVSQANTEAFF,TGTGCCAGCAGCGTATCACAGGCCAACACTGAAGCTTTCTTT,NA,NA,TRBJ1-1,TRBV9
CAISGAGASEKLFF,TGTGCCATCAGTGGGGCCGGGGCCAGTGAAAAACTGTTTTTT,NA,NA,TRBJ1-4,TRBV10-3
CASSRTLPGQGYEQYF,TGTGCCAGCAGCCGTACCCTTCCGGGACAGGGGTACGAGCAGTACTTC,NA,TRBD1,TRBJ2-7,TRBV9
CASSQERLGAYEQYF,TGTGCCAGCAGCCAAGAGAGGTTGGGGGCCTACGAGCAGTACTTC,NA,NA,TRBJ2-7,TRBV4-2
CASSLTDRGLYEQYF,TGTGCCAGCAGCTTAACCGACAGGGGGCTCTACGAGCAGTACTTC,NA,TRBD1,TRBJ2-7,TRBV11-2
CASSLSPLAKNIQYF,TGCGCCAGCAGCTTGTCTCCTCTAGCCAAAAACATTCAGTACTTC,NA,NA,TRBJ2-4,TRBV5-1
CASSFQPGQPFYGYTF,TGTGCCAGCAGTTTTCAACCGGGACAGCCTTTCTATGGCTACACCTTC,NA,TRBD1,TRBJ1-2,TRBV27
CASSLCLVRSGCTDTQYF,TGTGCCAGCAGCTTGTGTTTAGTCCGTAGCGGATGCACAGATACGCAGTATTTT,once,NA,TRBJ2-3,TRBV5-4